This T cell receptor beta chain was obtained from a study of human T cells and chemical hapten exposure (dated by TCRdb to about 2021). About the study as a whole: For sensitization, 2% DPC in acetone was applied to a 2 cm by 2 cm area of upper inner arm skin. Weekly therapeutic DPC doses were additionally applied to the scalp of patients throughout the approximately 25-week study period. Patch testing was performed on the upper back with Finn chambers containing 0.01% DPC, and the patch tests were scored after 6 days according to International Contact Dermatitis Research Group standards. The mostly female patient cohort included alopecia areata with under or over 50% scalp involvement, alopecia totalis and alopecia universalis. Libraries were pooled for sequencing, and variation in per-sample TCR yields was attributed mainly to small differences in library volumes within the pool. Peripheral blood TCR repertoire changes were tracked in vivo in alopecia patients during primary and secondary sensitization to the hapten diphenylcyclopropenone (DPC). Blood samples were taken from patients before sensitization (week 0) and then at 2, 6 and about 24 weeks after DPC sensitization. About 30 alopecia patients provided blood for TCR sequencing at one to four time points (pre-sensitization, 2, 6 and 24 weeks).

General study outcomes and caveats: All patients had alopecia, a presumed autoimmune disease, so their immune response might differ from that of healthy individuals. DPC sensitization did not change the number of TCRs with a frequency above 1 in 1000, and there was no evidence of changes in global repertoire structure. Expanded TCRs formed significantly more large CDR3 similarity clusters than pre-sensitization or healthy control sets, consistent with antigen-driven responses. Repeated subsampling changed both the strength of the expansion versus patch-test correlation and the threshold at which that correlation became significant. Patch test score correlated positively with the number of PT1 expanded TCRs, reaching significance at thresholds 8, 16 and 32 but not at 4.

The library came from RACE. Sequencing instrument: NextSeq 500. During library preparation, unique molecular identifiers were attached to individual cDNA molecules so that TCRs could be counted in a quantitative, reproducible way. Both TCR alpha and TCR beta chains were sequenced from each blood RNA sample. The study's processing was this. The median number of TCRs per sample was approximately 93,000, ranging from about 23,224 to 700,000. The Decombinator software suite was used to annotate V, J and CDR3 in the TCR reads. For the PS versus PT1 abundance plots, all samples were subsampled to the same number of TCRs (28,000). TCRs were defined as expanded if absent before sensitization and observed at least eight times at the 2-week time point. The public sequencing data were trimmed at Q25 with fastp and processed into clonotypes with MiXCR by TCRdb, which kept only in-frame beta chains. A single entry per CDR3 protein holds the most common genes and DNA from its merged rows. The V and J calls were not made by the authors but by TCRdb's processing. The sample table lists about 89,000 distinct CDR3 sequences, 9.5% to 14% of them with a count of one. The ten largest clones take up approximately 3.1% of the sample.

Taken with the paper, the label for time point translates to: pre-sensitization, week 0. The sample's treatment or condition label is to be understood as: therapeutic diphenylcyclopropenone sensitization with weekly scalp DPC. Blood at each patch-test visit was drawn before the patch test was applied. Patients were eligible if aged 18 to 70, diagnosed with alopecia and judged suitable for DPC therapy, and pregnant patients were excluded. Total RNA was isolated from unfractionated whole blood collected in Tempus Blood RNA tubes. For CDR1 and CDR2, the germline V gene (reference sequence) lists LNHDA and SQIVND. V is reduced by 4 bases and J by 8 bases, leaving a spacing of 18 bases between them. Including cysteine and phenylalanine, the CDR3 has 15 amino acids. Kept here is only the CDR3 DNA, which spans 45 bases and is read in frame from base 1. Comments on this clonotype: It has no known antigen specificity. No base quality values were provided; no much bigger clone lies one nucleotide off.

The source of this sequence is a woman in her sixties or seventies with alopecia areata. Some clones in this sample may be carry-over from other donors' samples. Sample: whole blood, taken in connection with sensitization to the hapten diphenylcyclopropenone (DPC). The receptor chain draws on TRBV19 and TRBJ2-1; a weak D assignment points to TRBD2 (6 bases agree). The sequence in DNA is TGTGCCAGTAGTAAACGACGACTAGTTGGGGATGAGCAGTTCTTC. Its protein is CASSKRRLVGDEQFF.